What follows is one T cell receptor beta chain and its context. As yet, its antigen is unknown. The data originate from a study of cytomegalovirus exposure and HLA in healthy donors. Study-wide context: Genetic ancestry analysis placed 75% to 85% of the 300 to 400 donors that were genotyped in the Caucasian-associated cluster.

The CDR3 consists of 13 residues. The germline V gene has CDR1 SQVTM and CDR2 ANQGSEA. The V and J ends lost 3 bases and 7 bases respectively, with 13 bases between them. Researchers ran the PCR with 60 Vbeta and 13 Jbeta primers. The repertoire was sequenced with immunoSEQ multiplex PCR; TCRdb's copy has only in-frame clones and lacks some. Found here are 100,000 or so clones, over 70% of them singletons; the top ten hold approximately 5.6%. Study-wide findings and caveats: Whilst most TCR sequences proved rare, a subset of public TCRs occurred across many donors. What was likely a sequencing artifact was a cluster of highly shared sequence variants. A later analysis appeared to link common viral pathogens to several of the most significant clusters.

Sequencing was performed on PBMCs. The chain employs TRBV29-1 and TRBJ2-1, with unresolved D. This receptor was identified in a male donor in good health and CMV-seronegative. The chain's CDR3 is CSVDRPQVNEQFF. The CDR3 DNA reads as TGCAGCGTTGACCGGCCCCAGGTGAATGAGCAGTTCTTC.